The 23 T cell receptor beta chains presented below share a single source sample, sequenced in a study of PD-L1 blockade in urothelial cancer (TCRdb year 2017). The method behind the library was the immunoSEQ multiplex PCR assay. TCRdb holds this immuneACCESS table with in-frame rearrangements only. Some clones are missing; in checked studies, unresolved V genes explain under half, and the rest has no known cause. Counted in this sample were tens of thousands of clones; 88% of them appeared once. In total, the top ten clones hold approximately 10% of the sample. What the time point label conveys for this sample: peripheral blood 6 weeks after treatment start. The material was PBMCs, obtained around atezolizumab (anti-PD-L1) treatment. These receptors came from a man in his 60s with urothelial cancer.

The V gene is TRBV6-4, the J gene TRBJ2-2, with no clear D. The CDR3 is made up of 14 amino acids. Deletions cut 2 bases from V and 1 base from J, with 5 bases between. Germline CDR1 reads MRHNA; CDR2 reads SNTAGT. The CDR3 bases are TGTGCCAGCAGTGACAAACAGAACACCGGGGAGCTGTTTTTT. Amino acids: CASSDKQNTGELFF.

The chain carries TRBV18 and TRBJ2-2; D not resolved. This CDR3 region has 13 residues. V gave up 1 base and J gave up 3 bases, with 3 bases separating them. The germline gives CDR1 KGHSH, CDR2 LQKENI. The CDR3 sequence is CASSPRDTGELFF. Written as DNA, the CDR3 is TGTGCCAGCTCACCACGCGACACCGGGGAGCTGTTTTTT.

The chain has TRBV19 and TRBJ1-1; no clear D gene. V was trimmed by 5 bases and J by 1 base, leaving 8 bases between them. This CDR3 comprises 13 residues. Germline CDR1 reads LNHDA; CDR2 reads SQIVND (reference sequence). CDR3: CASSPRENTEAFF. The CDR3 DNA reads as TGTGCCAGTAGTCCCCGGGAGAACACTGAAGCTTTCTTT.

The chain employs TRBV6-1 and TRBJ2-5, with TRBD2 as a possible D gene (5 bases). The germline V and J ends were trimmed by 6 bases and 3 bases, with 11 bases remaining between them. CDR1 and CDR2 (germline): MNHNS, SASEGT. The CDR3 runs 13 residues. The CDR3 here is CASSPAREETQYF. CDR3 nucleotides: TGTGCCAGCAGCCCCGCGCGGGAAGAGACCCAGTACTTC.

J is TRBJ2-5 and V is TRBV4-1; 7 positions agree with TRBD2. The J segment lost 3 bases and the V segment lost 3 bases, leaving 1 base of the junction unmatched. The CDR3 contains 13 residues. Germline V gene sequence: CDR1 MGHRA, CDR2 YSYEKL. The DNA of the CDR3 is TGCGCCAGCAGCCAGCTAGCGGAAGAGACCCAGTACTTC. It codes for CASSQLAEETQYF.

In the case of this clone: The same CDR3 arises from other DNA sequences in this sample as well. This chain links TRBV6-5 with TRBJ2-1; 10 bases line up with TRBD2. The CDR3 is 15 amino acids. V trimming: 6 bases; J trimming: 1 base; junction bases outside the gene matches: 3. Germline assignment: CDR1 MNHEY and CDR2 SVGAGI. In nucleotides, the CDR3 is TGTGCCAGCAGGCTAGCGGGAGAGTCCTACAATGAGCAGTTCTTC. It encodes CASRLAGESYNEQFF.

The chain combines TRBV14 with TRBJ2-5, with 12 bases lining up with TRBD1. Per the germline V gene, CDR1 is SGHDN and CDR2 is FVKESK. The trim removed 6 bases at V and 6 bases at J, leaving 2 bases unmatched. The CDR3 runs 13 residues. CDR3 DNA: TGTGCCAGCAGGGGACAGGGGGCGAAGACCCAGTACTTC. Translated, it gives CASRGQGAKTQYF.

The CDR3 loop reads CASSESLEPNRGGYGYTF. The CDR3 nucleotides read TGCGCCAGCAGTGAGTCTCTTGAGCCAAACAGGGGAGGCTATGGCTACACCTTC. The rearrangement joins TRBV10-1 to TRBJ1-2, with TRBD1 identical over 7 bases. Germline V gene sequence: CDR1 WNHNN, CDR2 SYGVQD (reference sequence). There are 18 residues in the CDR3. V gave up 0 bases and J gave up 4 bases; unmatched junction bases: 14.

This clone has a single count. This chain links TRBV7-3 with TRBJ2-5, with 8 bases identical to TRBD2. Losses at the gene ends were 2 bases for V and 4 bases for J; bases not matched to a gene: 15. This CDR3 comprises 18 residues. Germline loops: CDR1 SGHTA, CDR2 FQGTGA. In DNA, the CDR3 is TGTGCCAGCAGCTTACGAGGGACGGGGGGGGCCGATTTAGAGACCCAGTACTTC. Its translation is CASSLRGTGGADLETQYF.

V and J are TRBV7-3 and TRBJ2-3; 8 bases fit TRBD2. CDR1 SGHTA and CDR2 FQGTGA come from the germline V gene. V lost 3 bases and J lost 0; bases outside the gene matches: 2. The CDR3 runs to 15 residues. CDR3 sequence (DNA): TGTGCCAGCAGCTTCGGCGGGAGGAGCACAGATACGCAGTATTTT. Amino acid sequence: CASSFGGRSTDTQYF.

The chain is built from TRBV7-2 and TRBJ1-3; D gene unclear. Germline V lookup: CDR1 SGHTA, CDR2 FQGNSA. Trimming took off 3 bases at V and 0 bases at J, with 12 bases between the two ends. This CDR3 is built from 16 residues. The CDR3 bases are TGTGCCAGCAGCTTTATGCGTCGAGGCTCTGGAAACACCATATATTTT. Protein sequence: CASSFMRRGSGNTIYF.

This chain joins TRBV11-2 and TRBJ2-4; tentatively, D is TRBD1 (6 bases). Germline V gene lookup returns CDR1 SGHAT and CDR2 FQNNGV. Trimming stripped 2 bases from V and 8 bases from J, with 16 bases between. The CDR3 runs to 15 residues. CDR3 coding DNA: TGTGCCAGCAGCTTATCCCCGAGGGGGAGTTACATTCAGTACTTC. Translated: CASSLSPRGSYIQYF.

This rearrangement joins TRBV19 to TRBJ2-1; the match to TRBD2 covers 14 bases. V trimming: 3 bases; J trimming: 9 bases; junction bases outside the gene matches: 7. The CDR3 has 16 amino acids. Per germline, CDR1 LNHDA and CDR2 SQIVND (reference sequence). This chain's CDR3 is CASSMTSGRAGVEQFF. The CDR3, as DNA: TGTGCCAGTAGTATGACTAGCGGGAGGGCCGGTGTTGAGCAGTTCTTC.

The chain links TRBV7-2 to TRBJ2-7; TRBD2 aligns across 14 bases. This CDR3 comprises 17 residues. Germline CDR1 is SGHTA and CDR2 is FQGNSA. The V gene end was trimmed by 0 bases and the J gene end by 2 bases; junction bases not matched to a gene: 3. The CDR3, as DNA: TGTGCCAGCAGCTTAGCGGGACTAGCGGGAGCCACCTACGAGCAGTACTTC. Amino acids: CASSLAGLAGATYEQYF.

The V gene is TRBV5-1, the J gene TRBJ1-2, with 7 bases aligning to TRBD1. V lost 1 base and J lost 3; bases outside the gene matches: 3. This CDR3 is built from 14 residues. Looked up from germline, CDR1 is SGHRS and CDR2 is YFSETQ. CDR3 region: CASSLTGDDYGYTF. CDR3 DNA sequence: TGCGCCAGCAGCTTGACAGGGGATGACTATGGCTACACCTTC.

The CDR3 DNA sequence: TGTGCCAGCAGCCAATCGTCTAGGGGCTACACCTTC. Translation gives CASSQSSRGYTF. The rearrangement joins TRBV14 to TRBJ1-2; unclear D gene. This CDR3 has 12 residues. V was clipped by 2 bases and J by 8 bases, with 9 bases between them. Germline-derived CDR1 and CDR2 are SGHDN and FVKESK.

The chain employs TRBV19 and TRBJ2-1; weak D call: TRBD1 (8 bases). The CDR3 sequence is 14 residues long. The V end lost 9 bases, the J end lost 7 bases, and 19 bases lay between the germline ends. Per germline, CDR1 LNHDA and CDR2 SQIVND (reference sequence). The DNA of the CDR3 is TGTGCCAGCTCAGCGGGACAGGTCCGGAATGAGCAGTTCTTC. Amino acid sequence: CASSAGQVRNEQFF.

This rearrangement joins TRBV4-3 to TRBJ2-3; 9 bases match TRBD2. The CDR3 consists of 21 residues. The V and J ends lost 0 bases and 5 bases, in that order; junction bases with no gene match: 21. Germline V gives CDR1 LGHNA, CDR2 YSLEER. CDR3 region: CASSQDRGLVAGVLGGDTQYF. The CDR3 region has the DNA TGCGCCAGCAGCCAAGATCGAGGCTTGGTAGCGGGAGTCCTTGGAGGAGATACGCAGTATTTT.

The V and J genes are TRBV4-1 and TRBJ2-5; 8 bases match TRBD2. The CDR3 loop spans 14 amino acids. The J segment lost 4 bases and the V segment lost 6 bases, leaving 7 bases of the junction unmatched. Germline CDR1 is MGHRA and CDR2 is YSYEKL. The CDR3: CASRQSGGSETQYF. The CDR3 bases are TGCGCCAGCAGGCAGAGCGGGGGATCAGAGACCCAGTACTTC.

The chain has TRBV25-1 and TRBJ1-2; 8 bases match TRBD1. This CDR3 is built from 14 residues. Germline lookup yields CDR1 MGHDK and CDR2 SYGVNS. Trimming took 6 bases from V and 4 from J; bases not matched to a gene: 7. CDR3: CASRSGQARYGYTF. CDR3 DNA: TGTGCCAGCAGATCGGGACAGGCCCGCTATGGCTACACCTTC.

The rearrangement links TRBV30 to TRBJ2-5, with D possibly TRBD2 on 6 matching bases. The CDR3 contains 14 residues. Germline V gene sequence: CDR1 GTSNPN, CDR2 SVGIG (reference sequence). With 2 bases removed from V and 5 bases from J, the gap between germline ends came to 15 bases. In DNA form, the CDR3 reads TGTGCCTGGAGTCCGTCGGACGGGACTGAGACCCAGTACTTC. Its protein product is CAWSPSDGTETQYF.

The chain carries TRBV6-5 and TRBJ2-3, with D tentatively TRBD2 (5 bases). V lost 3 bases and J lost 0, with 10 bases in between. CDR3 length: 15 residues. Germline V lookup: CDR1 MNHEY, CDR2 SVGAGI. The CDR3 loop is CASSYVAGSTDTQYF. The CDR3 bases are TGTGCCAGCAGTTATGTTGCGGGCAGCACAGATACGCAGTATTTT.

Notes on this clone: Other DNA sequences within the sample encode an identical CDR3. The gene calls are TRBV5-1 and TRBJ1-2, with 9 bases identical to TRBD1. The V gene's germline CDR1 is SGHRS and CDR2 YFSETQ. With V trimmed by 0 bases and J by 5 bases, 2 bases remained unmatched. The CDR3 loop spans 14 amino acids. The CDR3 here is CASSLGQGGYGYTF. In DNA, the CDR3 is TGCGCCAGCAGCTTGGGACAGGGGGGATATGGCTACACCTTC.